These 27 T cell receptor beta chains came from one sample sequenced in a study of CD8+CD57+ T cells in acquired aplastic anemia. TCR beta VDJ and CDR3 profiles were obtained from a genomic DNA template. TCRdb redid the calling of the reads with MiXCR, one entry per CDR3 protein. Among approximately 380,000 distinct CDR3 sequences listed, under 80% were seen once. Sequenced: sorted CD4+, CD8+, or CD8+CD57+ T cells (not recorded which) from PBMCs. These TCRs come from a human donor in good health, serving as a control.

In regard to this clonotype: The junction departs from germline at one end; a sequencing error may be responsible. The chain links TRBV7-9 to TRBJ2-5; no reliable D call. CDR3 length: 14 amino acids. CDR1 and CDR2 from the germline V gene are SEHNR and FQNEAQ (reference sequence). For the CDR3, the DNA is TGTGCCAGCAGCTTATACCCGTACAATTCACCCCAGCACTTC. This gives the protein CASSLYPYNSPQHF.

A remark on this clonotype: Mismatch with germline at one junction end may stem from a read error. This chain joins TRBV7-2 and TRBJ1-2; maybe TRBD1 (5 bases). There are 14 residues in the CDR3. The germline V gene has CDR1 SGHTA and CDR2 FQGNSA. CDR3 sequence (DNA): TGTGCCAGCAGCTTAGCGGGACGCTGGTGTTTCTTCGGGTTC. Its protein is CASSLAGRWCFFGF.

This clonotype was seen more than once but under ten times. This chain links TRBV12-5 with TRBJ2-5; 7 bases are a match to TRBD1. The CDR3 sequence is 17 residues long. The ends lost 3 bases at V and 4 bases at J; junction bases unmatched: 14. Germline assignment: CDR1 LGHNT and CDR2 FRNRAP. CDR3 nucleotide sequence: TGTGCTAGTGGTTTTGGGAAGGGGGCCGTCGGTAGAGAGACCCAGTACTTC. Its translation is CASGFGKGAVGRETQYF.

A word on this clonotype: One junction end disagrees with the germline gene, perhaps due to a read error. This chain links TRBV9 with TRBJ2-1; maybe TRBD2 (5 bases). CDR3 size: 17 residues. Germline lookup yields CDR1 SGDLS and CDR2 YYNGEE. CDR3 in amino acids: CASSARHTGGSYHERFF. In DNA, the CDR3 is TGTGCCAGCAGCGCCCGCCATACTGGCGGGTCCTACCATGAGCGGTTCTTC.

Worth noting for this clonotype: A junction boundary mismatches the germline segment, possibly from a read error. The genes are TRBV7-3 and TRBJ1-1; unclear D gene. CDR1 SGHTA and CDR2 FQGTGA come from the germline V gene. This CDR3 has 11 residues. The CDR3 spells CASSFVTEPFF. Here the CDR3 DNA reads TGTGCCAGCAGCTTCGTTACTGAACCTTTCTTT. Combining the CDR3 with reference TRBV7-3 and TRBJ1-1 gives the whole variable domain GAGVSQTPSNKVTEKGKYVELRCDPISGHTALYWYRQSLGQGPEFLIYFQGTGAADDSGLPNDRFFAVRPEGSVSTLKIQRTERGDSAVYLCASSFVTEPFFGQGTRLTVV.

This clonotype has just a few counts. Given a much more abundant clone one base away, this may be a read error. This chain links TRBV7-2 with TRBJ2-7; 7 bases match TRBD1. Germline V gene sequence: CDR1 SGHTA, CDR2 FQGNSA. The CDR3 totals 13 residues. The CDR3 reads CAGSTRQGYEQYF. DNA for the CDR3: TGTGCCGGCAGCACCAGACAGGGCTACGAGCAGTACTTC.

To note about this clonotype: No DNA is shown, since the ends of the CDR3 on it are uncertain; the CDR3 is the one TCRdb lists. The V gene is TRBV7-9, the J gene TRBJ2-2. Germline values: CDR1 SEHNR, CDR2 FQNEAQ (reference sequence). With termini counted, the CDR3 has 16 amino acids. This chain's CDR3 is CASSLASYEQYFELFF.

This clonotype came up many times. The chain employs TRBV7-8 and TRBJ2-7, with unresolved D. Trimming left V 5 bases short and J 1 base short, with 12 bases between. CDR3 length: 14 residues. Germline V gene lookup returns CDR1 SGHVS and CDR2 FQNEAQ. As DNA, the CDR3 is TGTGCCAGCAGCCAGACCGAGCAATCCTACGAGCAGTACTTC. This gives the protein CASSQTEQSYEQYF.

Regarding this clonotype: The CDR3 ends on some other residue instead of the conserved phenylalanine or tryptophan, so this is likely a read error. Because the CDR3's place on the DNA is in doubt, the DNA is left out and the CDR3 is given as listed by TCRdb. V is TRBV7-3 and J is TRBJ1-1. The CDR3 numbers 12 amino acids, ends counted. The germline gives CDR1 SGHTA, CDR2 FQGTGA. The CDR3 protein is CASSVLNSDTLA.

This clonotype was found once. An end of the junction differs from the germline gene, which may be a read error. V is TRBV20-1 and J is TRBJ2-2; 8 nucleotides line up with TRBD2. The CDR3 has 14 amino acids. CDR1 is DFQATT, CDR2 SNEGSKA, per germline (reference sequence). CDR3 amino acids: CSAGGGYNTRELFF. The CDR3, as DNA: TGCAGTGCCGGGGGGGGTTATAACACCCGGGAGCTGTTTTTT.

The V and J genes are TRBV20-1 and TRBJ2-7, with D uncertain. V lost 0 bases to trimming and J lost 13 bases, with 13 bases between them. The CDR3 spans 11 residues. Germline V gene lookup returns CDR1 DFQATT and CDR2 SNEGSKA (reference sequence). CDR3 sequence: CSAREDRKSYF. Here the CDR3 DNA reads TGCAGTGCTAGAGAAGATCGGAAGAGCTACTTC.

The chain recombines TRBV5-6 with TRBJ1-6, with 7 bases matching TRBD1. Looked up from germline, CDR1 is SGHDT and CDR2 is YYEEEE. The CDR3 has 14 residues. With 3 bases clipped from V and 12 bases from J, the junction kept 9 bases outside the gene matches. The CDR3 region is CASSWGWDSGPLHF. The CDR3 DNA is TGTGCCAGCAGCTGGGGCTGGGACAGTGGACCCCTCCACTTT. The full variable domain, rest sourced from reference TRBV5-6 and TRBJ1-6, is DAGVTQSPTHLIKTRGQQVTLRCSPKSGHDTVSWYQQALGQGPQFIFQYYEEEERQRGNFPDRFSGHQFPNYSSELNVNALLLGDSALYLCASSWGWDSGPLHFGNGTRLTVT.

The rearrangement links TRBV29-1 to TRBJ2-7; no definite D call. The closer fit of TRBJ2-5 to the DNA end suggests the J call may be wrong. The CDR3 covers 14 residues. Germline loops: CDR1 SQVTM, CDR2 ANQGSEA. CDR3 sequence (DNA): TGCGGCGGCAGACCGGAAGTGACACAAGAGACCCAGTACTTC. Protein sequence: CGGRPEVTQETQYF.

This clonotype occurred many times. The genes are TRBV30 and TRBJ1-2, with a weak D call TRBD1 (6 bases). Germline CDR1 reads GTSNPN; CDR2 reads SVGIG (reference sequence). Trimming took off 7 bases at V and 1 base at J, with 19 bases between the two ends. This CDR3 region has 15 residues. The CDR3 spells CASLRRGIGNYGYTF. The CDR3 region has the DNA TGTGCCTCCCTGAGGAGGGGGATCGGTAACTATGGCTACACCTTC.

This clonotype was seen just once. This chain joins TRBV9 and TRBJ1-1; tentatively, D is TRBD1 (5 bases). This CDR3 has 13 amino acids. V lost 9 bases, J lost 6 bases, and 18 bases lay in between. CDR1 SGDLS and CDR2 YYNGEE come from the germline V gene. CDR3 amino acids: CATTKGFNAEAFF. The CDR3 DNA sequence: TGTGCCACCACCAAGGGGTTTAACGCTGAAGCTTTCTTT.

This clonotype was detected ten times or more. The chain is built from TRBV29-1 and TRBJ1-1; D unclear. This CDR3 contains 13 residues. V dropped 4 bases and J dropped 4 bases, with 13 bases sitting between them. Germline CDR1 is SQVTM and CDR2 is ANQGSEA. CDR3 residues: CSVGAGMSTEAFF. CDR3 bases: TGCAGCGTTGGGGCAGGCATGAGCACTGAAGCTTTCTTT.

The chain carries TRBV7-2 and TRBJ2-3; a possible D gene is TRBD2 (5 bases). V gave up 3 bases and J gave up 9 bases, with 25 bases separating them. There are 17 residues in the CDR3. Germline V gives CDR1 SGHTA, CDR2 FQGNSA. CDR3 in DNA: TGTGCCAGCAGCTTGGCGATTCGGGCGGGCGGAAAAGACACGCAGTATTTT. Translation: CASSLAIRAGGKDTQYF.

A word on this clonotype: The junction differs from germline at one of its ends, possibly a read error. This rearrangement joins TRBV7-9 to TRBJ1-2; D is ambiguous. This CDR3 has 14 residues. Germline lookup yields CDR1 SEHNR and CDR2 FQNEAQ (reference sequence). CDR3 bases: TGTGCCAGCAGCTTACCCACAGATACGCAGTGTTTTGGCTTC. Residues: CASSLPTDTQCFGF.

The rearrangement uses TRBV20-1 and TRBJ1-1; 7 bases align to TRBD1. The CDR3 is 13 amino acids. J gave up 1 base and V 5 bases, and 4 bases lay outside the gene matches. Germline-derived CDR1 and CDR2 are DFQATT and SNEGSKA (reference sequence). The CDR3 protein is CSARRQGNTEAFF. The CDR3 DNA reads as TGCAGTGCTCGCAGACAGGGGAACACTGAAGCTTTCTTT.

The chain combines TRBV7-2 with TRBJ1-5; D ambiguous. The germline gives CDR1 SGHTA, CDR2 FQGNSA. With 3 bases removed from V and 13 bases from J, the gap between germline ends came to 25 bases. CDR3 length: 16 amino acids. CDR3 loop: CASSFRRDQPHQFQHF. The CDR3 nucleotides read TGTGCCAGCAGCTTCCGCCGGGATCAGCCCCATCAGTTTCAGCATTTT. The full variable domain, with the rest looked up from reference TRBV7-2 and TRBJ1-5, is GAGVSQSPSNKVTEKGKDVELRCDPISGHTALYWYRQSLGQGLEFLIYFQGNSAPDKSGLPSDRFSAERTGGSVSTLTIQRTQQEDSAVYLCASSFRRDQPHQFQHFGDGTRLSIL.

This chain links TRBV7-2 with TRBJ2-1; TRBD2 matches 12 bases. V was clipped by 5 bases and J by 10 bases; unmatched bases: 3. The CDR3 has 13 amino acids. Germline values: CDR1 SGHTA, CDR2 FQGNSA. The DNA of the CDR3 is TGTGCCAGCAGCGCCGGACTAGCGGGGGAGCAGTTCTTC. Protein sequence: CASSAGLAGEQFF.

This chain joins TRBV7-2 and TRBJ1-5; 8 bases are shared with TRBD1. V lost 5 bases and J lost 7; bases outside the gene matches: 4. CDR1 is SGHTA and CDR2 is FQGNSA in the germline V gene. The CDR3 has 13 residues. Here the CDR3 DNA reads TGTGCCAGCAGCACGGACAGGGTCCAGCCCCAGCATTTT. It codes for CASSTDRVQPQHF. The full variable domain, completed using reference TRBV7-2 and TRBJ1-5, is GAGVSQSPSNKVTEKGKDVELRCDPISGHTALYWYRQSLGQGLEFLIYFQGNSAPDKSGLPSDRFSAERTGGSVSTLTIQRTQQEDSAVYLCASSTDRVQPQHFGDGTRLSIL.

The chain joins TRBV12-3 or TRBV12-4 to TRBJ1-4; D gene uncertain. CDR3 size: 16 residues. V shed 6 bases and J shed 17 bases, with 31 bases lying between them. The CDR3 reads CASSSVGVAVSATLFF. In DNA form, the CDR3 reads TGTGCCAGCAGCTCAGTTGGGGTCGCGGTCTCCGCAACACTTTTTTTT.

Only a few counts were recorded for this clonotype. This could be a read error, since a much larger clone is one nucleotide away. The V gene is TRBV4-1, the J gene TRBJ1-5, with TRBD1 identical over 7 bases. The CDR3 covers 18 residues. Looked up from germline, CDR1 is MGHRA and CDR2 is YSYEKL. V shed 2 bases, J shed 1 base, and the junction held 11 bases outside the gene matches. CDR3 DNA sequence: TGCGCCAGCAGCCAACAGGACTTACAGGGGATCAGCAATCAGCCCCAGCATTTT. It codes for CASSQQDLQGISNQPQHF.

This chain connects TRBV7-9 to TRBJ2-7; tentatively, D is TRBD2 (5 bases). V was shortened by 2 bases and J by 11 bases, with 22 bases between the two germline ends. The CDR3 consists of 15 residues. CDR1 and CDR2 from the germline V gene are SEHNR and FQNEAQ (reference sequence). CDR3 nucleotides: TGTGCCAGCAGCTTACTTTATGGCGGGTCCTACGACAAGTACTTC. Protein product: CASSLLYGGSYDKYF.

The V and J genes are TRBV9 and TRBJ2-2, with TRBD1 identical over 9 bases. The CDR3 has 16 residues. The V gene end was trimmed by 3 bases and the J gene end by 4 bases; junction bases not matched to a gene: 7. In germline, CDR1 is SGDLS, CDR2 YYNGEE. The DNA of the CDR3 is TGTGCCAGCAGCGAGGGGGGACAGGGAGGCACCGGGGAGCTGTTTTTT. Protein sequence: CASSEGGQGGTGELFF.

The V gene is TRBV5-1, the J gene TRBJ1-2; D not resolved. The germline V and J ends were trimmed by 5 bases and 3 bases, with 17 bases remaining between them. The CDR3 contains 15 residues. The germline gives CDR1 SGHRS, CDR2 YFSETQ. The CDR3 DNA reads TGCGCCAGCAGAAGAGAAAGCCACGAGCACTATGGCTACACCTTC. Amino acid sequence: CASRRESHEHYGYTF.